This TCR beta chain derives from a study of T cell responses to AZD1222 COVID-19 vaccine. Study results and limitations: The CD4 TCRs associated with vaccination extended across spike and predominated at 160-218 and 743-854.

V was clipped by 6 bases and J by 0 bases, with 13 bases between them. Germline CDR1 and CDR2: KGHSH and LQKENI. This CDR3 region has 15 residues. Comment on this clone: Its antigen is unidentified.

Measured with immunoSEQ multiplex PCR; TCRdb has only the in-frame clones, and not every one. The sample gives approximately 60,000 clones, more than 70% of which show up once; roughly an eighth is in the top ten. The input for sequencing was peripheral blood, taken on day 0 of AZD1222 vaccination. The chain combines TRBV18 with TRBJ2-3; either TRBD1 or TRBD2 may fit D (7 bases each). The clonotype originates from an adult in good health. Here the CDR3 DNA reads TGTGCCAGCTCCCCAGGGGGGGCTAGCACAGATACGCAGTATTTT. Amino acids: CASSPGGASTDTQYF.